The clone carrying this T cell receptor (beta chain) turned up a few times. As yet, its antigen is unknown. These data originate in a study of identical twins. Broader study findings: Twin pairs' shared out-of-frame alpha sequences were enriched in low generation probability. Partial confounding of zero-insertion analyses by invariant MAIT and iNKT cells was possible. Twin sharing of out-of-frame TCR alpha was underestimated by models in monozygotic pairs.

V was clipped by 1 base and J by 4 bases, with 15 bases between them. CDR1 SEHNR and CDR2 FQNEAQ come from the germline V gene (reference sequence). The CDR3 loop spans 16 amino acids. A universal primer site was created by template switching, with the cDNA bearing unique molecular identifiers. TCRdb reanalysed the 5' RACE reads using MiXCR and keeps one entry per CDR3 protein. Here the sample spans around 680,000 distinct CDR3 sequences, under 9% being singletons. These same records also appear under a second study, on yellow fever vaccine responses in identical twins.

This chain joins TRBV7-9 and TRBJ2-3, with D unclear. The clonotype comes from a woman aged 18-35 years in good health. Sequencing was carried out using PBMCs. The DNA for the CDR3 is TGTGCCAGCAGCTTAGGTCTCCCTGAGATTGCAGATACGCAGTATTTT. As protein: CASSLGLPEIADTQYF.